This TCR beta chain was sequenced in a study of cytotoxic CD8 clonotypes in ibrutinib-treated CLL. Trimming stripped 1 base from V and 8 bases from J, with 9 bases between. Germline V lookup: CDR1 SGHNT, CDR2 YYREEE (reference sequence). There are 12 residues in the CDR3. This table comes from immunoSEQ multiplex PCR, and its TCRdb copy is limited to in-frame clones, with some not included. The profile shows approximately 45,000 clones, 65% of them singletons. The J gene is TRBJ1-2, the V gene TRBV5-4; D remains unclear. This receptor was taken from a human donor with chronic lymphocytic leukemia. The sequencing here drew on PBMCs, taken after 24 months of ibrutinib treatment. The DNA of the CDR3 is TGTGCCAGCAGCTTGACGGATCGGGGCTACACCTTC. Translation gives CASSLTDRGYTF. Using reference TRBV5-4 and TRBJ1-2 for the parts outside the CDR3, the full variable domain is ETGVTQSPTHLIKTRGQQVTLRCSSQSGHNTVSWYQQALGQGPQFIFQYYREEENGRGNFPPRFSGLQFPNYSSELNVNALELDDSALYLCASSLTDRGYTFGSGTRLTVV.